What follows is one TCR beta chain and its context. V lost 3 bases to trimming and J lost 6 bases; unmatched junction nucleotides: 7. This CDR3 is 15 amino acids long. Looked up from germline, CDR1 is MNHNS and CDR2 is SASEGT. This specimen belongs to a study of control samples from healthy donors and cancer patients. Generated by immunoSEQ multiplex PCR, the TCRdb table keeps only in-frame clones and is missing some. This table has about 130,000 clones, approximately 92% appearing once. The TCR originated in a man between 18 and 29 years old in good health. The chain has TRBV6-1 and TRBJ1-4; 7 bases fit TRBD1. Sequenced material: blood. The CDR3 DNA follows: TGTGCCAGCAGTGAGGCGGGACAGTGGCATGAAAAACTGTTTTTT. Its protein product is CASSEAGQWHEKLFF.